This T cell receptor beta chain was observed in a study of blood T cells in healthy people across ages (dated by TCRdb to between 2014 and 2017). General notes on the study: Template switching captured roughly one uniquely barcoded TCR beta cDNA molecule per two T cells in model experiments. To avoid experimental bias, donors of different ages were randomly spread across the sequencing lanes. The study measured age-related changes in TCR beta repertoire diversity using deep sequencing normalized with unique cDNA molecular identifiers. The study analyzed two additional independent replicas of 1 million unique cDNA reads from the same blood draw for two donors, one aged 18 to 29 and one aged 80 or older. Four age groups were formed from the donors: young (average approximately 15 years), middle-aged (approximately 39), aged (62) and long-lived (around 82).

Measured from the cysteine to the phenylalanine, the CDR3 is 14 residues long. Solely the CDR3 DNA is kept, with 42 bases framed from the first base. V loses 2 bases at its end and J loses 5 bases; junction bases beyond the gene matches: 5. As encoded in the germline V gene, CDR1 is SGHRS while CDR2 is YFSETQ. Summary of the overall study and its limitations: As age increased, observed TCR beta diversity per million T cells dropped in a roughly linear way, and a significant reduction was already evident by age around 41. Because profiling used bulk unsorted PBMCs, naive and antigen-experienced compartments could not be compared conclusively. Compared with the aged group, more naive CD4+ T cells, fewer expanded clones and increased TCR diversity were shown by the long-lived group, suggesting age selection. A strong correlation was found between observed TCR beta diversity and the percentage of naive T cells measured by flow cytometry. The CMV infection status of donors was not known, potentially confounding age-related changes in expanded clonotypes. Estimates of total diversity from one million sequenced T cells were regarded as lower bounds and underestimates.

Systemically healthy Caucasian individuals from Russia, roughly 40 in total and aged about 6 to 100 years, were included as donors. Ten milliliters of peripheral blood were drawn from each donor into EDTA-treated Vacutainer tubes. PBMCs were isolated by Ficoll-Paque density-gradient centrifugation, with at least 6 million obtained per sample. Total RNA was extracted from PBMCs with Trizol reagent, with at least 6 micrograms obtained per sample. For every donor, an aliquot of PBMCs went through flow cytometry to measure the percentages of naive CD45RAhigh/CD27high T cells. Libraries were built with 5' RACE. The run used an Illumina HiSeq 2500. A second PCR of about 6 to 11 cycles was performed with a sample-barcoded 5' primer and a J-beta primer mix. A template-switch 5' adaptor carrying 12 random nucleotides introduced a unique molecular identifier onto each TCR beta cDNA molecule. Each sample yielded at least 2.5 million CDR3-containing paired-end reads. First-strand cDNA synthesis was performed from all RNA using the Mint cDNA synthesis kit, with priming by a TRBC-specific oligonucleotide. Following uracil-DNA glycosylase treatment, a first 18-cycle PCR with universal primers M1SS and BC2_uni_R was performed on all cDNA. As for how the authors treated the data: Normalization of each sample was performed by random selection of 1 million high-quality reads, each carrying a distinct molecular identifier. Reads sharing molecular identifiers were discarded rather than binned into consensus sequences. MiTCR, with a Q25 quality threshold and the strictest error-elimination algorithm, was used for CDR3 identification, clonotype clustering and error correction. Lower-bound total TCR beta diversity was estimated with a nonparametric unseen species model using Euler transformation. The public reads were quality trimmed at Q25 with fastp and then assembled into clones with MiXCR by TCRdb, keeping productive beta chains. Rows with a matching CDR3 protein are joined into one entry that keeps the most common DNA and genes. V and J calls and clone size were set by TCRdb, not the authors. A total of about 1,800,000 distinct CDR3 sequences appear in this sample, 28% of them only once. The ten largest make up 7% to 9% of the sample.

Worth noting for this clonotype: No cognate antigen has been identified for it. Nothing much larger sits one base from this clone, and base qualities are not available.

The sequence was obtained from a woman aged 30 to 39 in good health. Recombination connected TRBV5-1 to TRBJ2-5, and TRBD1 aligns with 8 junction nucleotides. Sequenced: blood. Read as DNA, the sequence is TGCGCCAGCAGCTTACAGGGGGAGTCGGAGACCCAGTACTTC. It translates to CASSLQGESETQYF. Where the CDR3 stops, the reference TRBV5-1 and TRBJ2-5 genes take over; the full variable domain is KAGVTQTPRYLIKTRGQQVTLSCSPISGHRSVSWYQQTPGQGLQFLFEYFSETQRNKGNFPGRFSGRQFSNSRSEMNVSTLELGDSALYLCASSLQGESETQYFGPGTRLLVL.